The clone carrying this T cell receptor (beta chain) has a handful of counts. The data originate from a study of blood T cells in healthy people across ages. This CDR3 has 17 amino acids. Germline trimming cut 4 bases from V and 3 bases from J; bases unmatched to any gene: 15. Germline lookup yields CDR1 DFQATT and CDR2 SNEGSKA (reference sequence). A second about 6 to 11 cycle PCR used barcoded and J-beta primers. Each CDR3 protein is one row after TCRdb ran MiXCR on the 5' RACE reads. The sample has about 800,000 distinct CDR3 sequences, 20% to 25% seen once. This same sample was also part of a study on T cells of mothers and their children.

This receptor was obtained from a boy aged 5-17 years in good health. The sequencing input was blood. The V call is TRBV20-1, the J call TRBJ1-2; 9 bases match TRBD1. In DNA, the CDR3 is TGCAGTGCTAAGAAGACCGGGACAGGGTTCGTTGACTATGGCTACACCTTC. Its protein product is CSAKKTGTGFVDYGYTF.